This T cell receptor (beta chain) was retrieved from a study of monozygotic twins with inflammatory bowel disease. Regarding the study as a whole: No difference in repertoire similarity was seen between concordant and discordant twins, possibly because power was limited. Clonotypes shared with others were fewer in IBD patients than in healthy twins, especially with disease activity. Since immunosuppressive treatments differed, patient repertoires may have gained added variability.

With respect to this clonotype: Its antigen is still unknown.

Addition of UMIs with a 6-nucleotide sample barcode was achieved by template switching. TCRdb reprocessed the 5' RACE reads and keeps a single row for each CDR3 protein, giving no DNA. The sample table includes 330,000 or so distinct CDR3 sequences. Germline V gives CDR1 DFQATT, CDR2 SNEGSKA (reference sequence). This CDR3 is built from 17 residues. The receptor was isolated from a human donor with ulcerative colitis or Crohn's disease, or a healthy co-twin of an affected twin (not recorded which). The material sequenced was blood. This chain links TRBV20-1 with TRBJ1-2. The CDR3 spells CSARVVAGGDYYDGYTF.